This T cell receptor (beta chain) is from a study of beta chain features in type 1 diabetes. For this clone: Its specificity is unknown.

Expressed TCRB transcripts were sequenced because the entire RNA isolate underwent reverse transcription. The assay was immunoSEQ multiplex PCR, and TCRdb's table has in-frame clones only and misses some. The sample holds around 340,000 clones; approximately 8.2% are singletons and the top ten take 0.44%. J lost 6 bases, V lost 0 bases, and 6 bases had no gene match. The CDR3 spans 15 residues. Looked up from germline, CDR1 is SEHNR and CDR2 is FQNEAQ (reference sequence). Study-wide results and caveats: Shortening of TCRB CDR3s, moderate but significant, appeared in all four CD4+ subsets of Type 1 diabetes patients. Naive, central memory and regulatory TCRB repertoires appeared more similar among patients than healthy donors.

Sequencing was performed on central memory CD4+ T cells from blood. This sequence joins TRBV7-9 and TRBJ1-2; TRBD1 aligns across 8 bases. This sequence was found in a woman between 18 and 29 years old in good health. The CDR3 spells CASSLARTGRDGYTF. CDR3 nucleotides: TGTGCCAGCAGCTTAGCGAGGACAGGGAGGGATGGCTACACCTTC.